The present T cell receptor beta chain was sequenced within a study of shared clonotypes between healthy human individuals. At the level of the study: The donor pool was made up of a couple of women and three men aged 18 to 49. Each donor contributed plates that comprised three CD4 naive, three CD4 memory, two CD8 naive and one CD8 memory.

Study-level points and caveats: With a handful of donors compared, 4.5% to 6.5% of naive CD4 clonotypes were shared.

CD45RO negativity and positive selection for CCR7 defined naive CD8 cells, a population that excluded terminally differentiated effector memory CD45RA+ cells. With regard to this clone: The antigen is not known.

Profiled with immunoSEQ multiplex PCR; TCRdb holds only in-frame clones, not every one. The sample has millions of clones, over 85% seen once. The receptor comes from a man younger than 35 in good health. Sequenced sample: naive CD8+ T cells sorted from blood.

The CDR3 nucleotides read TGTGCCAGCAGCCCATGGGCAGAGGAGACCCAGTACTTC. Its protein is CASSPWAEETQYF. The chain is built from TRBV7-9 and TRBJ2-5; D is undetermined. This CDR3 is 13 amino acids long. Trimming pared 5 bases from V and 5 bases from J, leaving 12 bases between. Per germline, CDR1 SEHNR and CDR2 FQNEAQ (reference sequence).